This T cell receptor (beta chain) was retrieved from a study of blood T cell repertoires in COVID-19. About the study: Both acute and convalescent COVID-19 samples were obtained from the United States, Italy and Spain. Sample material is recorded as cDNA or gDNA derived from T cells, B-cell-depleted T cells, or PBMCs.

Germline V lookup: CDR1 SGHTA, CDR2 FQGTGA. V lost 5 bases and J lost 5; bases outside the gene matches: 10. The CDR3 extends over 15 amino acids. Study processing details: The authors estimated nucleated cell counts from reference gene primer amplification. Profiling relied on immunoSEQ multiplex PCR, and the TCRdb table lists in-frame clones only, not all of them. The D gene and trimming were derived from the DNA, and the V and J assignments and clone size from that table. The table lists under 100,000 clones, approximately 86% of them singletons, with over 5% in the top ten. The sequence was obtained from a man in his forties with acute or convalescent COVID-19. What was sequenced was peripheral blood. This chain links TRBV7-3 with TRBJ2-5, with 8 nucleotides matching TRBD2. DNA of the CDR3: TGTGCCAGCAGCCGAAGAGCGGGGGTGAGGGAGACCCAGTACTTC. Its protein is CASSRRAGVRETQYF. The full variable domain, with the rest looked up from reference TRBV7-3 and TRBJ2-5, is GAGVSQTPSNKVTEKGKYVELRCDPISGHTALYWYRQSLGQGPEFLIYFQGTGAADDSGLPNDRFFAVRPEGSVSTLKIQRTERGDSAVYLCASSRRAGVRETQYFGPGTRLLVL.